This T cell receptor beta chain was sequenced during a study of cytomegalovirus exposure and HLA in healthy donors. The PCR used 60 Vbeta and 13 Jbeta primers. Here immunoSEQ multiplex PCR was the method, and the copy in TCRdb shows in-frame clones only, minus some. The table has 150,000 to 200,000 clones, around 79% seen once. V shed 4 bases and J 7 bases; nucleotides not matched to a gene: 5. The CDR3 consists of 14 residues. The germline V gene encodes CDR1 SGHTA and CDR2 FQGNSA. The donors, nominally healthy at sampling, likely had unrecorded immune exposures. The sequence was obtained from a male donor in good health and CMV-seropositive. The chain is built from TRBV7-2 and TRBJ1-5, with TRBD1 identical over 9 bases. The sample comprised PBMCs. The CDR3 DNA follows: TGTGCCAGCAGCTCGCGGACAGGGGACCAGCCCCAGCATTTT. The encoded protein is CASSSRTGDQPQHF.